The source of this T cell receptor (beta chain) is a study of cytomegalovirus exposure and HLA in healthy donors. The PCR had 60 Vbeta and 13 Jbeta primers. Repertoires were generated with immunoSEQ multiplex PCR, while TCRdb's copy carries only in-frame clones and drops some. Of over 150,000 clones listed, around 79% were seen once; the top ten hold 2.1%. Among the donors, all were healthy bone marrow donors. The sequence came from a man aged 35 to 55 in good health and CMV-seronegative. Sequenced: PBMCs.

The CDR3 protein is CASSLALGSETQYF. The CDR3 DNA reads TGTGCCAGCAGCTTAGCGCTAGGTTCGGAGACCCAGTACTTC. The chain joins TRBV7-2 to TRBJ2-5, with no clear D. The length of the CDR3 is 14 residues. Trimming took 0 bases from V and 5 from J, leaving 10 bases between them. CDR1 SGHTA and CDR2 FQGNSA come from the germline V gene.